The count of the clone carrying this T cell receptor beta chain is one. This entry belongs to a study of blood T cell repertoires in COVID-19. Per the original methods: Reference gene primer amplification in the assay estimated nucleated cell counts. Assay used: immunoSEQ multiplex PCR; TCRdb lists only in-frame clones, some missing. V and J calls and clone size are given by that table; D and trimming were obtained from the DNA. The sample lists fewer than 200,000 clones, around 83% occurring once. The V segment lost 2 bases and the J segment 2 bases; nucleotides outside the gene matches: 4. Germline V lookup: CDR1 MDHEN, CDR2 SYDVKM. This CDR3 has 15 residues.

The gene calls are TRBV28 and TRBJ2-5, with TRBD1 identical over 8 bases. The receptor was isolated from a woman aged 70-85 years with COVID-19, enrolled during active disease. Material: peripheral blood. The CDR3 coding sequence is TGTGCCAGCAGTTTAACAGGGGGGATGCAAGAGACCCAGTACTTC. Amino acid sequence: CASSLTGGMQETQYF.